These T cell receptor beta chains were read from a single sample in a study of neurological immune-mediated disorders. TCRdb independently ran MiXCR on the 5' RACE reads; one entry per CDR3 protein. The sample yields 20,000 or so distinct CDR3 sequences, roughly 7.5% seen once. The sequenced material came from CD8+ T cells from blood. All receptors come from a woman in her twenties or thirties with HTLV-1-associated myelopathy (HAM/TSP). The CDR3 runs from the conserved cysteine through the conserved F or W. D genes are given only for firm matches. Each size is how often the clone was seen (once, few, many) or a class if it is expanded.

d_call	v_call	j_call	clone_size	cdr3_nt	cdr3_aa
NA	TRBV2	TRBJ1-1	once	TGTGCCAGCACCAGAGACCCGGACACTGAAGCTTTCTTT	CASTRDPDTEAFF
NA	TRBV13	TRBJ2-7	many	TGTGCCAGCAGCTTAGGCCAGGAGGGGACATACGAGCAGTACTTC	CASSLGQEGTYEQYF
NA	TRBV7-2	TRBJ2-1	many	TGTGCCAGCAGCTATGGATCGGATCGCAATGAGCAGTTCTTC	CASSYGSDRNEQFF
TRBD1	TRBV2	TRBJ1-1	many	TGTGCCAGCAAGGGGACAGAGTTTAACACTGAAGCTTTCTTT	CASKGTEFNTEAFF
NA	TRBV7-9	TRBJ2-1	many	TGTGCCAGCAGCTCGGGACCGTATTACAACAATGAGCAGTTCTTC	CASSSGPYYNNEQFF
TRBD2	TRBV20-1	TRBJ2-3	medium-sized	TGCAGTGCTAGAGTGCCTAGCGGGGCCTTTCAGTATTTT	CSARVPSGAFQYF
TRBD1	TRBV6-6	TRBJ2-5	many	TGTGCCAGCAGTTCCTTGACAGGGTTCGGAGAGACCCAGTACTTC	CASSSLTGFGETQYF
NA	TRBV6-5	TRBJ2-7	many	TGTGCCAGCAGTGATCCGGGACACTTATACGAGCAGTACTTC	CASSDPGHLYEQYF
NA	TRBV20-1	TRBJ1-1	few	TGCAGTGCTCGGATGAACACTGAAGCTTTCTTT	CSARMNTEAFF
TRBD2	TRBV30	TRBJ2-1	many	TGTGCCTGGAGTAGGGGACTAGCGGGGGAGAACAATGAGCAGTTCTTC	CAWSRGLAGENNEQFF
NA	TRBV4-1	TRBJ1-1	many	TGCGCCAGCAGCCAAAACCCCATGAACACTGAAGCTTTCTTT	CASSQNPMNTEAFF
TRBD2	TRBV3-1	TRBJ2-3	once	TGTGCCAGCAGCCACCAGAGCGGGGATGATACACAGTATTTT	CASSHQSGDDTQYF
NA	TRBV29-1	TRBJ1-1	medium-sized	TGCAGCGTGGCGGACGGACTTAACCCCGAAGCTTTCTTT	CSVADGLNPEAFF